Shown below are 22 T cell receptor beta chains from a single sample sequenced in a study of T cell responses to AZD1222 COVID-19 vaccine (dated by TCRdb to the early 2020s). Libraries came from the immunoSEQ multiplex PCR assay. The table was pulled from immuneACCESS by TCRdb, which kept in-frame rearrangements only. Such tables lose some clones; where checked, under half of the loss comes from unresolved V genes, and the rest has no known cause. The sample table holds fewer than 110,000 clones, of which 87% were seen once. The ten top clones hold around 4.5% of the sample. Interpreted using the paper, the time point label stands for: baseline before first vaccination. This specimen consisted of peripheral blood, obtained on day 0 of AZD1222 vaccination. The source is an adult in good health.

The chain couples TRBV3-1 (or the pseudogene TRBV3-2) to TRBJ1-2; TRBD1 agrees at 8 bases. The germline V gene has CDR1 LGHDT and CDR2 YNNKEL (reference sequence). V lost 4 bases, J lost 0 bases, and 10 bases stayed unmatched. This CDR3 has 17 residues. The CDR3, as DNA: TGTGCCAGCAGCCGTCGAGGACAGGGTACTTCTAACTATGGCTACACCTTC. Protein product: CASSRRGQGTSNYGYTF.

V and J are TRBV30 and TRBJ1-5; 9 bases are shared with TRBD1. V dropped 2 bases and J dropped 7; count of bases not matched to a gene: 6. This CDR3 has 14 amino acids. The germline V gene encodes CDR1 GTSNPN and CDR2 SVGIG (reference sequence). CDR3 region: CAWSKQGADQPQHF. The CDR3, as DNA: TGTGCCTGGAGTAAACAGGGGGCGGACCAGCCCCAGCATTTT.

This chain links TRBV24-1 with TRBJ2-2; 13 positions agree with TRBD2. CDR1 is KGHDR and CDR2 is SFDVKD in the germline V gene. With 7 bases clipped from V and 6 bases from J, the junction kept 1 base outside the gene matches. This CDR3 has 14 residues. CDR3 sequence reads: CATRGLAGAGELFF. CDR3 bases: TGTGCCACCAGAGGACTAGCGGGAGCCGGGGAGCTGTTTTTT.

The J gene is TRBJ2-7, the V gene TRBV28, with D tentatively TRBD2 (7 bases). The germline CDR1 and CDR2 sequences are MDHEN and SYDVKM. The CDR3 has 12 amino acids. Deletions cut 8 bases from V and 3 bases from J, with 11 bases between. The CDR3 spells CASGGGHYEQYF. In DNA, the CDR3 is TGTGCCAGCGGGGGGGGCCACTACGAGCAGTACTTC.

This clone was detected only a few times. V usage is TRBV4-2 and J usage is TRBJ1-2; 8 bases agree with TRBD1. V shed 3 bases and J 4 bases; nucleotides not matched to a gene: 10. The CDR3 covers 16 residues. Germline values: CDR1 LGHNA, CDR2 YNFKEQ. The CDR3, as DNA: TGTGCCAGCAGCCAGGAAGGCGACAGGGGACTCTATGGCTACACCTTC. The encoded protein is CASSQEGDRGLYGYTF.

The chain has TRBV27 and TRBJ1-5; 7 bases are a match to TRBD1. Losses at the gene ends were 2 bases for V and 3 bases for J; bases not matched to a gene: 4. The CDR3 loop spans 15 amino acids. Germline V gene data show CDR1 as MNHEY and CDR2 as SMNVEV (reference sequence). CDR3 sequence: CASSLNRGPNQPQHF. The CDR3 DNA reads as TGTGCCAGCAGTTTAAACAGGGGCCCCAATCAGCCCCAGCATTTT.

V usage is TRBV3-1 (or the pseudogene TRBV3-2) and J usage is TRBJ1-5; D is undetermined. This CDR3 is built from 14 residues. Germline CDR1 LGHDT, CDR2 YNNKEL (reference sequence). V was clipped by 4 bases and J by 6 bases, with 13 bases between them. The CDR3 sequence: CASSPNTWGQPQHF. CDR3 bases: TGTGCCAGCAGCCCTAACACTTGGGGTCAGCCCCAGCATTTT.

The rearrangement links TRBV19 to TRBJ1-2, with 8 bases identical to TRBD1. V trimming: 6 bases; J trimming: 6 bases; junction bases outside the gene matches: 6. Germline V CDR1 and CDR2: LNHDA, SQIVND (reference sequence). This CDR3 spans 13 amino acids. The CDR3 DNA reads TGTGCCAGTAGGCCGACAGGGGAGGATGGCTACACCTTC. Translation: CASRPTGEDGYTF.

The CDR3 DNA follows: TGTGCCAGTAGTCCTTCGCGAAGCGGGAGGGAATTCTCCTACGAGCAGTACTTC. It encodes CASSPSRSGREFSYEQYF. This chain uses TRBV19 with TRBJ2-7, with 10 bases that match TRBD2. The germline V gene has CDR1 LNHDA and CDR2 SQIVND (reference sequence). The length of the CDR3 is 18 residues. V gave up 5 bases and J gave up 0 bases; unmatched junction bases: 13.

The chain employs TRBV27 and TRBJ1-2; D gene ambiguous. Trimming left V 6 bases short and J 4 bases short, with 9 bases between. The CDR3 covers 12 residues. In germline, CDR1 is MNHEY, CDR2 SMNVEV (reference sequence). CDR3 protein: CASRRNLYGYTF. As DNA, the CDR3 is TGTGCCAGCAGACGGAATCTCTATGGCTACACCTTC.

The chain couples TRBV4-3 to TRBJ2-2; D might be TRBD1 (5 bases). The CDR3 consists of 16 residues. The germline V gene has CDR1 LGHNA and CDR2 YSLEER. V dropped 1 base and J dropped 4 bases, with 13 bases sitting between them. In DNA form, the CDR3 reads TGCGCCAGCAGCCAAGGTCTAGGGGAAGCCACCGGGGAGCTGTTTTTT. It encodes CASSQGLGEATGELFF.

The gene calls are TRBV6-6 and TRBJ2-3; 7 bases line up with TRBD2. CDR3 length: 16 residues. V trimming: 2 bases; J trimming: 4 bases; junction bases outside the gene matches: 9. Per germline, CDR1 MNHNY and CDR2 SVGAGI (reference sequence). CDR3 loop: CASSYPRGREPDTQYF. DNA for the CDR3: TGTGCCAGCAGTTACCCCCGTGGGCGGGAGCCAGATACGCAGTATTTT.

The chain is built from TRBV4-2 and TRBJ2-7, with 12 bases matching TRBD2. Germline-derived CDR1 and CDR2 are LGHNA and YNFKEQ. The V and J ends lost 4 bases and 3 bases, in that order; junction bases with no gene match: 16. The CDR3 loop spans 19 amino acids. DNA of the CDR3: TGTGCCAGCAGCCTTAGCCGTGAGACTAGCGGGAGTCCGAACTACGAGCAGTACTTC. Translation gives CASSLSRETSGSPNYEQYF.

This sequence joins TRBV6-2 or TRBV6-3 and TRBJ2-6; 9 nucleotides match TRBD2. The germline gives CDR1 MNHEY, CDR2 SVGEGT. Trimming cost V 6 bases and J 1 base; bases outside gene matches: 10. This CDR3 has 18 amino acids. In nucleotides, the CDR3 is TGTGCCAGCAGCCCCTGGGGTAGCGGGAGTTCTGGGGCCAACGTCCTGACTTTC. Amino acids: CASSPWGSGSSGANVLTF.

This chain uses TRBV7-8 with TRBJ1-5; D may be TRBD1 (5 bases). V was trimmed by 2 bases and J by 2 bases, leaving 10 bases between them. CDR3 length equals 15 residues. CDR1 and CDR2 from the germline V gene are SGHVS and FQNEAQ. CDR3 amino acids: CASSLSDSGNQPQHF. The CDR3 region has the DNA TGTGCCAGCAGCTTAAGTGACAGCGGCAATCAGCCCCAGCATTTT.

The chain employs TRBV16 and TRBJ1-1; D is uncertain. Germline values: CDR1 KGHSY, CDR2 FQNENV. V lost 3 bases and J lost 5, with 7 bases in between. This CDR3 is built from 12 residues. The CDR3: CASSQALTEAFF. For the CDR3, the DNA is TGTGCCAGCAGCCAGGCCCTGACTGAAGCTTTCTTT.

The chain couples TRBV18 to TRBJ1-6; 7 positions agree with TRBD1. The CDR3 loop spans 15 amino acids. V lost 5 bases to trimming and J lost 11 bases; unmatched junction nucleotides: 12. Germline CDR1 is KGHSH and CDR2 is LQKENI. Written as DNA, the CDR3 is TGTGCCAGCTCATCAACCAGGGGGGATGGGACACCCCTCCACTTT. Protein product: CASSSTRGDGTPLHF.

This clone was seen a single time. The CDR3 region has the DNA TGTGCCAGCAGCCCCACCCACGGCCGGGATACGCAGTATTTT. Amino acids: CASSPTHGRDTQYF. V is TRBV7-3 and J is TRBJ2-3; no clear D gene. The germline gives CDR1 SGHTA, CDR2 FQGTGA. The CDR3 runs to 14 residues. V was cut by 5 bases and J by 6 bases, with 15 bases left in between.

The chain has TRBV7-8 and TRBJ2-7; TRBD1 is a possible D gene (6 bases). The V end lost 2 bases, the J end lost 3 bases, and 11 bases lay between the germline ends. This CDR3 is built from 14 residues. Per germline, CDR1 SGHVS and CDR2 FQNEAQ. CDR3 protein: CASSLSGDLYEQYF. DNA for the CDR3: TGTGCCAGCAGCTTATCAGGGGATCTCTACGAGCAGTACTTC.

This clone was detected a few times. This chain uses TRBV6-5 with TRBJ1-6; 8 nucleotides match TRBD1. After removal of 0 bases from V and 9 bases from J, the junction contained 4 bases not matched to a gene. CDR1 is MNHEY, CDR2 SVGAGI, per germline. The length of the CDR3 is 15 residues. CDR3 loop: CASSYSGQGFSPLHF. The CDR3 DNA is TGTGCCAGCAGTTACTCCGGACAGGGTTTTTCACCCCTCCACTTT.

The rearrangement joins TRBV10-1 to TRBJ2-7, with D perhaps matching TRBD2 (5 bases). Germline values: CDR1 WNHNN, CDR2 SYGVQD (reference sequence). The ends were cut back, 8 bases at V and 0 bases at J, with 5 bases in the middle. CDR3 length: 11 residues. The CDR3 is CASGLSYEQYF. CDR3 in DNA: TGCGCCAGCGGACTCTCCTACGAGCAGTACTTC.

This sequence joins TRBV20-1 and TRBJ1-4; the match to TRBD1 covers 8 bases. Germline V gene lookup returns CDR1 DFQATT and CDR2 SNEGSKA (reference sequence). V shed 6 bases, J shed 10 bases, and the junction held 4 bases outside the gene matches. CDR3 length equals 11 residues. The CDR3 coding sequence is TGCAGTGCCGACGGACAGGGAAAACTGTTTTTT. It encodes CSADGQGKLFF.